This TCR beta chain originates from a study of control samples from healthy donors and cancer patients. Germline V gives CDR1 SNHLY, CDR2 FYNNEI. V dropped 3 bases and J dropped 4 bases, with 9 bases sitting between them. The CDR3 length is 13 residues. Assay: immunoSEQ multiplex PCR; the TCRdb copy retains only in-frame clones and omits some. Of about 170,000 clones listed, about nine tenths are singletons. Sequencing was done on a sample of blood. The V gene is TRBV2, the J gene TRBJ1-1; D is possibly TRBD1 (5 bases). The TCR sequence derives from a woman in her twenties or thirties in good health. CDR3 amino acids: CASSEGRVTEAFF. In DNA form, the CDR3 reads TGTGCCAGCAGTGAGGGCAGGGTCACTGAAGCTTTCTTT.